This TCR beta chain was sequenced for a study of liver allograft versus peripheral blood T cells. About the study: T cell receptor repertoires in transplanted livers were compared with those in recipients' peripheral blood.

Trimming stripped 1 base from V and 4 bases from J, with 13 bases between. The CDR3 runs 16 residues. CDR1 KGHDR and CDR2 SFDVKD come from the germline V gene. Findings of the study overall: Intragraft T cell receptor repertoires of liver allografts were reported to differ from peripheral blood repertoires.

MiXCR, run by TCRdb on the reads, gives a single entry per CDR3 protein. The sample has about 8,500 distinct CDR3 sequences, approximately 17% seen once. In its sample, this clonotype ranks as medium-sized. The antigen is unknown. The clonotype comes from a human patient who had a liver transplant. Some T cells may trace back to the graft donor. The chain links TRBV24-1 to TRBJ1-3; D possibly corresponds to TRBD1 (5 bases). The CDR3 region is CATSDFSGLGGNTIYF. The CDR3 coding sequence is TGTGCCACCAGTGATTTTTCAGGGCTGGGGGGAAACACCATATATTTT.